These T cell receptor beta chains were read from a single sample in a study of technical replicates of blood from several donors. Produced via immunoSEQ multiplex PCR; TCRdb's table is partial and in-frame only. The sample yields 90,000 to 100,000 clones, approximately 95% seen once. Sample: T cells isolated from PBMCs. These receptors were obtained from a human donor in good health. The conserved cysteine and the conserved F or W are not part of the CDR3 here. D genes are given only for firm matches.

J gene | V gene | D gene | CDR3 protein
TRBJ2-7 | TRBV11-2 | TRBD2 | ASSLRTSGNTGAYEQY
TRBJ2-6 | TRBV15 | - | ATSRDLGVNVLT
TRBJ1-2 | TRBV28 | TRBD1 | ASSPMTGNGYT
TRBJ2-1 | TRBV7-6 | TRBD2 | ASSSTPRTSGPSPYHNEQF
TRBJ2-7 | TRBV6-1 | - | ASSVEISYEQY
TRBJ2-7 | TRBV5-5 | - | ASSLGNFYEQY
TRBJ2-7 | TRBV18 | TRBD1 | ASSPPGGQGISEQY
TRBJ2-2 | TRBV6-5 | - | ASSYTVTGTGELF
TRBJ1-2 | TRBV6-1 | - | ASSALGGIYGYT
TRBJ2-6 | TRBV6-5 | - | ASSYAGSGANVLT
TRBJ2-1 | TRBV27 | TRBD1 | ASSSGTGEF
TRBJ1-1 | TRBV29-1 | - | SVEGRGNTEAF
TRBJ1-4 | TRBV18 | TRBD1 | ASSSGTDEKLF
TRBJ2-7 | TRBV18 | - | ASSPAGLSSYEQY
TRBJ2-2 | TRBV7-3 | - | ASSFIPGTMAGELF
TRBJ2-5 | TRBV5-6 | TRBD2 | ASSLFRLAGGDETQY
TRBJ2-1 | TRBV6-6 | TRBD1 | ASIPGQGSNEQF
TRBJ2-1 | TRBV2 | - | ASSAGPYNEQF
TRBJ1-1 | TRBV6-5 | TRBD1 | ASMPGGDDTEAF
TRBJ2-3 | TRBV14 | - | ASSQDRRGLRRDTQY
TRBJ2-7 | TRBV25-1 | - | ASSEASVDEQY
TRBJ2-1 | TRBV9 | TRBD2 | ASSVGPAGWSYNEQF
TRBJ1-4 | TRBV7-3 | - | ASSRSGGTNEKLF
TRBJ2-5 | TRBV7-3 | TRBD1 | ASSPGLTGRNQETQY
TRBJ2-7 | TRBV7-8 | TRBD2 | ASSLSGTRHEQY
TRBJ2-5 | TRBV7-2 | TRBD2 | ASSLTGGTETQY
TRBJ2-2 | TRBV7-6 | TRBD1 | ASSLLGGGVTGELF
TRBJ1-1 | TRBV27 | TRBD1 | ASSLQGVMNTEAF
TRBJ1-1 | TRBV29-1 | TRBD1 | SVQGTGGMEAF
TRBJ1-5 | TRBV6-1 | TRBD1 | ASSASEGTANQPQH
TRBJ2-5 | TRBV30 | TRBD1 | AWSVQGLETQY
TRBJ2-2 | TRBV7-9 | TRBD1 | ASSFGQGATGELF
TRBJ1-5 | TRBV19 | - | ASSIERYQPQH
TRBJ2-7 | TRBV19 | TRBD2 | ASSNQREGSYEQY
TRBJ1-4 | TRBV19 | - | ASSINQGLNEKLF
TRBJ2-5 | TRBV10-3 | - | AINQGGEETQY
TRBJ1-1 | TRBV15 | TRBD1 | ATSGGDRAYTEAF
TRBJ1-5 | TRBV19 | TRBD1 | ASRWTGGNQPQH
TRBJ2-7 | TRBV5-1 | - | VSSQGGWSYEQY